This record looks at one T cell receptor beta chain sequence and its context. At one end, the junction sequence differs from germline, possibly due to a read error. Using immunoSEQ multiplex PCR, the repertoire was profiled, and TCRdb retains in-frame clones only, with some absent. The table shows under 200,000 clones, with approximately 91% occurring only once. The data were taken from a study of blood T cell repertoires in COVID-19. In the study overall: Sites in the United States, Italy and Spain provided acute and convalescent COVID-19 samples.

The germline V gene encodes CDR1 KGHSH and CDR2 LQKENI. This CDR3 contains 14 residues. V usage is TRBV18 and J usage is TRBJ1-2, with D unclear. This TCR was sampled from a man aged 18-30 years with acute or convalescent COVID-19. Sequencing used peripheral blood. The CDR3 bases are TGTGCCAGCTCACCAGGGAGCGGGTACTATGGCTACATCTTC. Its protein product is CASSPGSGYYGYIF.